The 14 T cell receptor beta chains below come from one sample, sequenced in a study of cytomegalovirus exposure and HLA in healthy donors (dated by TCRdb to the late 2010s). The library was produced with the immunoSEQ multiplex PCR assay. The multiplex PCR relied on a mix of 60 forward primers for TCR Vbeta segments and 13 reverse primers for TCR Jbeta segments. In its TCRdb copy, this immuneACCESS table keeps in-frame sequences only and misses some clones. Where compared with another copy, unresolved V genes explain less than half of these, and the others have no known cause. This sample gives roughly 100,000 clones in total; more than 75% of them show up just once. The ten largest clones capture roughly 6% of the sample. The sample consisted of PBMCs. These TCRs come from a woman in her 50s in good health and CMV-seropositive.

The V gene is TRBV6-5, the J gene TRBJ1-2; D perhaps matches TRBD1 (5 bases). The V end lost 0 bases, the J end lost 8 bases, and 16 bases lay between the germline ends. The CDR3 runs 15 residues. From germline, CDR1 is MNHEY and CDR2 SVGAGI. In DNA form, the CDR3 reads TGTGCCAGCAGTTACTCATCGGAAGGGGCAAAGGGCTACACCTTC. Its translation: CASSYSSEGAKGYTF.

The chain uses TRBV4-1 and TRBJ1-6; D remains unclear. The CDR3 runs to 13 residues. Trimming removed 0 bases at V and 14 bases at J, with 11 bases between. CDR1 MGHRA and CDR2 YSYEKL come from the germline V gene. For the CDR3, the DNA is TGCGCCAGCAGCCAAGATCACGAGGCCTCCCTCCACTTT. Its translation: CASSQDHEASLHF.

The chain couples TRBV5-4 to TRBJ2-1, with TRBD2 matching over 8 bases. The germline V gene encodes CDR1 SGHNT and CDR2 YYREEE (reference sequence). V dropped 3 bases and J dropped 5; count of bases not matched to a gene: 7. The CDR3 covers 15 residues. CDR3 amino acids: CASSSGTSGHNEQFF. The CDR3 DNA follows: TGTGCCAGCAGCTCCGGGACTAGTGGCCACAATGAGCAGTTCTTC.

CDR3 sequence reads: CAISDPGTTGTQYF. The CDR3 DNA is TGTGCCATCAGTGACCCTGGCACTACGGGGACCCAGTACTTC. This sequence joins TRBV10-3 and TRBJ2-5, with D unclear. The CDR3 runs to 14 residues. Trimming took 3 bases from V and 7 from J, leaving 15 bases between them. CDR1 ENHRY and CDR2 SYGVKD come from the germline V gene.

CDR3 amino acids: CASASGTANSPLHF. The CDR3 coding sequence is TGCGCCAGTGCTTCCGGGACAGCTAATTCACCCCTCCACTTT. This chain links TRBV5-1 with TRBJ1-6, with TRBD1 matching 7 bases. V lost 8 bases to trimming and J lost 6 bases; unmatched junction nucleotides: 8. Germline V lookup: CDR1 SGHRS, CDR2 YFSETQ. The CDR3 consists of 14 residues.

The J gene is TRBJ2-7, the V gene TRBV5-6; a weak D match, TRBD2 (5 bases). Trimming removed 4 bases from V and 3 bases from J, with 5 bases in between. CDR1 SGHDT and CDR2 YYEEEE come from the germline V gene. The CDR3 has 11 residues. The CDR3 DNA sequence: TGTGCCAGCAGCCGGGACTACGAGCAGTACTTC. Translation: CASSRDYEQYF.

V gene TRBV11-2 combines with J gene TRBJ2-5; TRBD2 matches 9 bases. This CDR3 spans 15 amino acids. The V segment lost 4 bases and the J segment 11 bases; nucleotides outside the gene matches: 14. The V gene's germline CDR1 is SGHAT and CDR2 FQNNGV. Here the CDR3 reads CASSSLAGARWEQYF. CDR3 DNA: TGTGCCAGCAGCTCTTTAGCGGGAGCCAGGTGGGAGCAGTACTTC. The full variable domain, in which reference TRBV11-2 and TRBJ2-5 provide the parts outside the CDR3, is EAGVAQSPRYKIIEKRQSVAFWCNPISGHATLYWYQQILGQGPKLLIQFQNNGVVDDSQLPKDRFSAERLKGVDSTLKIQPAKLEDSAVYLCASSSLAGARWEQYFGPGTRLLVL.

The CDR3 spells CASSLLPGEAFF. CDR3 sequence (DNA): TGTGCCAGCAGTCTTCTACCCGGTGAAGCTTTCTTT. The gene calls are TRBV27 and TRBJ1-1; no clear D gene. Trimming took 5 bases from V and 7 from J, leaving 11 bases between them. There are 12 residues in the CDR3. Germline V gives CDR1 MNHEY, CDR2 SMNVEV (reference sequence).

About this clone itself: At one end, the junction sequence differs from germline, possibly due to a read error. CDR3 sequence (DNA): TGTTCCAGCAGCCAGTTTGGCAGCACAGATACGCAGTATTTT. Translation: CSSSQFGSTDTQYF. The chain employs TRBV7-9 and TRBJ2-3; unclear D gene. Looked up from germline, CDR1 is SEHNR and CDR2 is FQNEAQ (reference sequence). The CDR3 length is 14 residues. Complete variable domain (other parts from reference TRBV7-9 and TRBJ2-3): DTGVSQNPRHKITKRGQNVTFRCDPISEHNRLYWYRQTLGQGPEFLTYFQNEAQLEKSRLLSDRFSAERPKGSFSTLEIQRTEQGDSAMYLCSSSQFGSTDTQYFGPGTRLTVL.

V gene TRBV5-1 combines with J gene TRBJ1-1; 9 bases map to TRBD1. J gave up 0 bases and V 4 bases, and 7 bases lay outside the gene matches. This CDR3 is 16 amino acids long. Germline assignment: CDR1 SGHRS and CDR2 YFSETQ. The chain's CDR3 is CASSVTRTGVNTEAFF. The CDR3 region has the DNA TGCGCCAGCAGCGTGACTCGGACAGGGGTGAACACTGAAGCTTTCTTT.

The chain uses TRBV29-1 and TRBJ2-1, with D possibly being TRBD1 (6 bases). Trimming shortened V by 7 bases and J by 3 bases, and 16 bases separated the two germline ends. CDR3 length: 14 residues. CDR1 and CDR2 from the germline V gene are SQVTM and ANQGSEA. CDR3 in amino acids: CSGGAQGNYNEQFF. CDR3 coding DNA: TGCAGCGGGGGAGCTCAGGGGAACTACAATGAGCAGTTCTTC.

The chain recombines TRBV2 with TRBJ1-6; D is ambiguous. The CDR3 extends over 14 amino acids. The germline V gene has CDR1 SNHLY and CDR2 FYNNEI. Trimming removed 4 bases at V and 1 base at J, with 5 bases between. This chain's CDR3 is CASSGQSYNSPLHF. The CDR3 region has the DNA TGTGCCAGCAGTGGGCAGTCCTATAATTCACCCCTCCACTTT.

The chain employs TRBV4-3 and TRBJ2-7; 9 nucleotides agree with TRBD1. Losses at the gene ends were 3 bases for V and 6 bases for J; bases not matched to a gene: 9. This CDR3 region has 15 residues. The germline V gene has CDR1 LGHNA and CDR2 YSLEER. The CDR3 DNA reads as TGCGCCAGCAGCCATACCTCGGGACAGGGAGGCGAGCAGTACTTC. Translation gives CASSHTSGQGGEQYF.

V and J are TRBV5-1 and TRBJ1-2; the D gene is possibly TRBD1 (5 bases). There are 15 residues in the CDR3. CDR1 and CDR2 from the germline V gene are SGHRS and YFSETQ. Trimming stripped 0 bases from V and 8 bases from J, with 17 bases between. The CDR3 is CASSLDRQGGYGYTF. The CDR3 DNA sequence: TGCGCCAGCAGCTTGGACCGGCAGGGTGGATACGGCTACACCTTC.